This entry is about one TCR beta chain. No antigen is known for it. It was with 60 Vbeta and 13 Jbeta primers that the PCR ran. Assay: immunoSEQ multiplex PCR; the TCRdb copy retains only in-frame clones and omits some. Of approximately 120,000 clones listed, around 73% are singletons. This sample was included in a study of cytomegalovirus exposure and HLA in healthy donors. Study conclusions and caveats: Most likely, a cluster of highly shared sequence variants arose as a sequencing artifact. Researchers reportedly found TCR beta sequences accurately predicted most subjects' HLA-A and HLA-B alleles.

With 0 bases clipped from V and 14 bases from J, the junction kept 7 bases outside the gene matches. This CDR3 contains 13 residues. The V gene's germline CDR1 is MNHNY and CDR2 SVGAGI (reference sequence). The receptor's source is a middle-aged man in good health and CMV-seronegative. V gene TRBV6-6 combines with J gene TRBJ2-1; 7 bases match TRBD1. Sequencing was carried out using PBMCs. The CDR3 coding sequence is TGTGCCAGCAGTTACTCGACACAGGGGATGGAGTTCTTC. Translating it yields CASSYSTQGMEFF.